Listed here is a single TCR beta chain. Authors' methods: Reference gene primer amplification yielded estimated nucleated cell counts. The method was immunoSEQ multiplex PCR; TCRdb's version includes in-frame clones alone and lacks a portion of them. V and J calls and clone size are as listed in that table; D and trimming were resolved from the DNA. The data show roughly 120,000 clones, with roughly 79% seen just once and 16% held by the top ten. The sample is drawn from a study of blood T cell repertoires in COVID-19. Study at large: Samples taken during acute and convalescent COVID-19 were collected in the United States, Italy and Spain. Sources were T cells, B-cell-depleted T cells, or PBMCs; the material itself was cDNA or gDNA.

This clonotype was sampled from a woman of 80 years or more with active or convalescent COVID-19. What was sequenced was peripheral blood.

This CDR3 reads CASSPRTGPQRGKLFF. The CDR3 DNA reads TGCGCCAGCAGCCCACGGACAGGACCACAACGTGGAAAACTGTTTTTT. The V gene is TRBV5-1, the J gene TRBJ1-4; 7 nucleotides align to TRBD1. Per germline, CDR1 SGHRS and CDR2 YFSETQ. The CDR3 totals 16 residues. V trimming: 4 bases; J trimming: 10 bases; junction bases outside the gene matches: 16. Supplemented by reference TRBV5-1 and TRBJ1-4, the full variable domain reads KAGVTQTPRYLIKTRGQQVTLSCSPISGHRSVSWYQQTPGQGLQFLFEYFSETQRNKGNFPGRFSGRQFSNSRSEMNVSTLELGDSALYLCASSPRTGPQRGKLFFGSGTQLSVL.